Listed below are T cell receptor beta chains from one sample, sequenced in a study of regulatory T cells in long-lasting Graves disease. TCRdb used MiXCR to reprocess the multiplex PCR reads, holding one entry per CDR3 protein. The repertoire has a few hundred thousand distinct CDR3 sequences, over 15% of them found once; the top ten carry around 27%. A further study also used this sample, focusing on T cells in Graves' hyperthyroidism and ophthalmopathy.

The sequences come from peripheral blood mononuclear cells (PBMCs), collected at new diagnosis, from a patient treated with antithyroid drugs. These receptors originate from a man between 35 and 55 years old with Graves disease. Both conserved end residues are part of each CDR3. D genes are given only for firm matches. Only part of the rows carry a size: once, few, many, or a class if the clone is expanded.

d_call	v_call	clone_size	j_call	cdr3_nt	cdr3_aa
-	TRBV29-1	few	TRBJ1-1	TGCAGCGTGGAGAAAGGGGGTGAGCCGAACACTGAAGCTTTCTTT	CSVEKGGEPNTEAFF
-	TRBV5-1	many	TRBJ2-3	TGCGCCAGCAGCTTGTCGGCAGAGGGGGGACCAGATACGCAGTATTTT	CASSLSAEGGPDTQYF
-	TRBV7-9	many	TRBJ2-4	TGTGCCAGCAGCTTAGGCGCCGGGCTAGCCAAAAACATTCAGTACTTC	CASSLGAGLAKNIQYF
TRBD1	TRBV2	many	TRBJ2-3	TGTGCCAGCTGTTCGGGACTCCCAGGGGGCCCAGATACGCAGTATTTT	CASCSGLPGGPDTQYF
-	TRBV9	few	TRBJ2-2	TGTGCCAGCAGCGGACATGGCAGGGGCCAAAACACCGGGGAGCTGTTTTTT	CASSGHGRGQNTGELFF
TRBD1	TRBV28	-	TRBJ2-7	TGTGCCAGCAGCCGGGGACAGGGGGCGGTCGAGCAGTACTTC	CASSRGQGAVEQYF
TRBD1	TRBV12-3/TRBV12-4	-	TRBJ1-1	TGTGCCAGCAGCCGGACAGGGAGGGCCGAAGCTTTCTTT	CASSRTGRAEAFF
-	TRBV28	many	TRBJ2-1	TGTGCCAGCAGCCCGGTTTTGGGCCATGAGCAGTTCTTC	CASSPVLGHEQFF
TRBD1	TRBV7-9	many	TRBJ2-7	TGTGCCAGCAGCTCTTTACAGGGGGCCCGCGCGGACGAGCAGTACTTC	CASSSLQGARADEQYF
TRBD2	TRBV4-2	many	TRBJ2-5	TGTGCCAGCAGCCAAGGCTACGGGACTAGCGATTCAGAGACCCAGTACTTC	CASSQGYGTSDSETQYF
TRBD1	TRBV2	-	TRBJ1-4	TGTGCCAGCAGGATAAAACAGGGGTTTAATGAAAAACTGTTTTTT	CASRIKQGFNEKLFF
TRBD2	TRBV28	-	TRBJ2-1	TGTGCCAGCAGGGAGACTAGCGGGATGAATGAGCAGTTCTTC	CASRETSGMNEQFF
-	TRBV28	many	TRBJ1-1	TGTGCCAGCAGGCGATCGGGGGTAACAGGCGAAGCTTTCTTT	CASRRSGVTGEAFF
-	TRBV7-9	many	TRBJ1-6	TGTGCCAGCAGTTCGACAGCCTCACCCCTCCACTTT	CASSSTASPLHF
-	TRBV2	many	TRBJ1-1	TGTGCCAGCAGTACCGGGACTTCGGGCACTGAAGCTTTCTTT	CASSTGTSGTEAFF
TRBD2	TRBV2	many	TRBJ2-7	TGTGCCAGCAGTCCTCTAGCGGGTCGGCAGTACTTC	CASSPLAGRQYF
-	TRBV5-1	many	TRBJ1-1	TGCGCCAGCAGCTTGTTGGGCGGCGCCCATGAAGCTTTCTTT	CASSLLGGAHEAFF
TRBD1	TRBV19	-	TRBJ1-4	TGTGCCAGTAGCCTCCTCGGACAGGGGGGTGCTTATGAAAAACTGTTTTTT	CASSLLGQGGAYEKLFF
TRBD1	TRBV7-3	many	TRBJ2-3	TGTGCCAGCAGCTTGACAGGGGACACGCAGTATTTT	CASSLTGDTQYF
TRBD1	TRBV9	many	TRBJ1-4	TGTGCCAGCAGCCCATACTACCGGGACAGGGGGCGAACTAATGAAAAACTGTTTTTT	CASSPYYRDRGRTNEKLFF
-	TRBV20-1	many	TRBJ1-2	TGCAGTGCTAGACCATGGACAGCCGATAACTATGGCTACACCTTC	CSARPWTADNYGYTF
TRBD2	TRBV2	many	TRBJ2-7	TGTGCCAGCACCGGGACTAGGGACTCCTACGAGCAGTACTTC	CASTGTRDSYEQYF
-	TRBV5-6	-	TRBJ1-3	TGTGCCAGCAGCCGGACACCGGAGAATACCATATATTTT	CASSRTPENTIYF
TRBD1	TRBV12-5	-	TRBJ1-4	TGTGCTAGTGGTTTGGACAGGGGGCTTGAAAAACTGTTTTTT	CASGLDRGLEKLFF
-	TRBV6-1	-	TRBJ2-5	TGTGCCAGCATGGCGGGTTTAAAAGAGACCCAGTACTTC	CASMAGLKETQYF
-	TRBV29-1	many	TRBJ2-7	TGCAGCGCTGAGGACGGTTCCTACGAGCAGTACTTC	CSAEDGSYEQYF
-	TRBV29-1	many	TRBJ2-3	TGCAGCGCCAACCTCGGGGGTAGCACAGATACGCAGTATTTT	CSANLGGSTDTQYF
-	TRBV5-1	many	TRBJ2-3	TGCGCCAGCAGCTTGGGAGGACCGACAGATACGCAGTATTTT	CASSLGGPTDTQYF
-	TRBV28	many	TRBJ1-5	TGTGCCAGCTATGAGGTCGGTCAGCCCCAGCATTTT	CASYEVGQPQHF
-	TRBV5-1	few	TRBJ2-7	TGCGCCAGCAGCTTGCGACAGAGTAGGGACGAGCAGTACTTC	CASSLRQSRDEQYF
TRBD1	TRBV27	many	TRBJ1-4	TGTGCCAGCAGTTTATTAGGGACAGTAGGGGAAAAACTGTTTTTT	CASSLLGTVGEKLFF
TRBD1	TRBV10-3	many	TRBJ1-1	TGTGCCATCAGTGACACAGGGGGGAGCACTGAAGCTTTCTTT	CAISDTGGSTEAFF
TRBD1	TRBV28	-	TRBJ1-2	TGTGCCAGCAGTGCTGGGACAGTTAACTATGGCTACACCTTC	CASSAGTVNYGYTF
TRBD2	TRBV9	few	TRBJ2-5	TGTGCCAGCAGCGTAGGAGCGGGGGGGTCGGAGACCCAGTACTTC	CASSVGAGGSETQYF
-	TRBV11-2	many	TRBJ1-3	TGTGCCAGCAGCGACCCTCTTGGCACGCGGGACACCATATATTTT	CASSDPLGTRDTIYF
-	TRBV6-1	-	TRBJ2-7	TGTGCCAGCAGGGCAGGTTCCTACGAGCAGTACTTC	CASRAGSYEQYF
-	TRBV20-1	few	TRBJ1-2	TGCAGTGCTAGGACGGCAGGAAGAGACGACTACACCTTC	CSARTAGRDDYTF
-	TRBV28	many	TRBJ1-2	TGTGCCAGCAGTTTACCGCAAAACAATGGCTACACCTTC	CASSLPQNNGYTF